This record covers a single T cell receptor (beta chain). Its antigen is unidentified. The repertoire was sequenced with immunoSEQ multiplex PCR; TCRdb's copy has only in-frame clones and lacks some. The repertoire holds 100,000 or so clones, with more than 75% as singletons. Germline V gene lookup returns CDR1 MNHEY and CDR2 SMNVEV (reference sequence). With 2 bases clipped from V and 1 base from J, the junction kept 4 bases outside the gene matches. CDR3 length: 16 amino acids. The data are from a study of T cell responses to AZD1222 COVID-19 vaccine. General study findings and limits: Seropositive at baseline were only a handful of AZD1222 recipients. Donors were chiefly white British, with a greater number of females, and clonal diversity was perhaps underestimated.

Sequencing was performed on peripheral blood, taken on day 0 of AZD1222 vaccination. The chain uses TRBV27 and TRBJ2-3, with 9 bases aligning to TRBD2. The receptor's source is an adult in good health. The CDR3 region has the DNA TGTGCCAGCAGTTTACTAGCGGGGTCTGGCACAGATACGCAGTATTTT. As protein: CASSLLAGSGTDTQYF.